Listed below are T cell receptor beta chains from one sample, sequenced in a study of early T cells in non-severe SARS-CoV-2 infection. TCRdb reanalysed the 5' RACE reads using MiXCR and keeps one entry per CDR3 protein. The data show some 66,000 distinct CDR3 sequences, roughly 10% seen once. Sequenced material: whole blood. The receptors derive from an adult who was a healthcare worker with PCR-confirmed SARS-CoV-2 infection or an uninfected control (not recorded which). Each CDR3 is given with its conserved first and last residue. A D gene is named only where the DNA matches it firmly. Expanded clones are given a class, and other clones once, few, many or no size at all.

. 15 TRBJ1-6 . TRBV20-1 CSARDPGRGGSPLHF TGCAGTGCTAGAGATCCCGGGAGGGGGGGATCACCCCTCCACTTT
few 15 TRBJ2-1 TRBD1 TRBV5-5 CASSTGTGPYNEQFF TGTGCCAGCAGTACCGGGACAGGCCCCTACAATGAGCAGTTCTTC
. 15 TRBJ2-7 . TRBV12-3/TRBV12-4 CASSFYPNRDYEQYF TGTGCCAGCAGTTTTTATCCTAATAGGGACTACGAGCAGTACTTC
few 12 TRBJ2-1 . TRBV3-2 CASSESGWRQFF TGTGCCAGCAGCGAAAGCGGATGGAGACAGTTCTTC
. 14 TRBJ1-5 . TRBV5-1 CASSPAGDNQPQHF TGCGCCAGCAGCCCAGCGGGGGACAATCAGCCCCAGCATTTT
few 14 TRBJ2-7 TRBD2 TRBV10-3 CAISRLAGNYEQYF TGTGCCATCAGTAGACTAGCGGGAAACTACGAGCAGTACTTC
many 15 TRBJ2-1 TRBD2 TRBV9 CASSVRTSGYNEQFF TGTGCCAGCAGCGTCCGGACTAGCGGTTACAATGAGCAGTTCTTC
few 16 TRBJ2-7 TRBD2 TRBV20-1 CSARPLGLAGEYEQYF TGCAGTGCTAGACCACTGGGACTAGCGGGAGAGTACGAGCAGTACTTC
few 16 TRBJ2-5 . TRBV7-9 CASSPGAPLWGETQYF TGTGCCAGCAGCCCAGGAGCTCCCCTGTGGGGAGAGACCCAGTACTTC
many 12 TRBJ2-4 . TRBV19 CATEEQGDIQYF TGTGCCACCGAAGAACAGGGTGACATTCAGTACTTC
many 16 TRBJ2-1 TRBD2 TRBV12-3/TRBV12-4 CASSSPQTSGPNEQFF TGTGCCAGCAGTTCCCCCCAGACTAGCGGGCCTAATGAGCAGTTCTTC
. 16 TRBJ2-7 TRBD1 TRBV7-7 CASSPAPPGQGYEQYF TGTGCCAGCAGCCCCGCCCCCCCGGGACAGGGCTACGAGCAGTACTTC
many 18 TRBJ2-3 TRBD1 TRBV7-2 CASSLGTGDWRRTDTQYF TGTGCCAGCAGCTTAGGGACAGGGGATTGGAGGAGAACAGATACGCAGTATTTT
many 16 TRBJ2-2 TRBD1 TRBV10-3 CAIRPGTGDNTGELFF TGTGCCATCAGGCCCGGGACAGGGGATAACACCGGGGAGCTGTTTTTT
. 19 TRBJ1-3 . TRBV16 CASSQSRGSWGNSGNTIYF TGTGCCAGCAGCCAATCCAGGGGCTCGTGGGGAAACTCTGGAAACACCATATATTTT
. 15 TRBJ1-2 TRBD1 TRBV14 CASSAARGAVYGYTF TGTGCCAGCAGCGCCGCCAGGGGGGCCGTCTATGGCTACACCTTC
few 15 TRBJ2-3 . TRBV2 CASSEAGLYTDTQYF TGTGCCAGCAGTGAAGCGGGACTCTATACAGATACGCAGTATTTT
. 12 TRBJ2-7 . TRBV28 CASSLSGYEQYF TGTGCCAGCAGTTTATCAGGCTACGAGCAGTACTTC
many 11 TRBJ1-1 . TRBV5-1 CASSQDTEAFF TGCGCCAGCAGTCAAGACACTGAAGCTTTCTTT
many 14 TRBJ2-7 TRBD2 TRBV20-1 CSAPLAGGPYEQYF TGCAGTGCGCCACTAGCGGGAGGGCCCTACGAGCAGTACTTC
. 13 TRBJ1-1 TRBD1 TRBV29-1 CSVVGTGAAEAFF TGCAGCGTTGTGGGGACAGGTGCTGCTGAAGCTTTCTTT
many 15 TRBJ2-7 TRBD2 TRBV20-1 CSARSMTSGRFEQYF TGCAGTGCTAGGTCAATGACTAGCGGGAGGTTTGAGCAGTACTTC
many 12 TRBJ2-1 . TRBV20-1 CSARPPTGEQFF TGCAGTGCTAGACCCCCAACGGGTGAGCAGTTCTTC
many 13 TRBJ2-5 . TRBV3-1 CAVTLGVLETQYF TGTGCTGTCACCCTGGGGGTTCTCGAGACCCAGTACTTC
many 15 TRBJ2-1 TRBD2 TRBV18 CASSLGAGGPNEQFF TGTGCCAGCTCACTCGGAGCGGGAGGGCCGAATGAGCAGTTCTTC
. 15 TRBJ1-1 . TRBV7-9 CASSTWTATNTEAFF TGTGCCAGCAGCACGTGGACAGCGACGAACACTGAAGCTTTCTTT
few 13 TRBJ1-1 . TRBV5-5 CASSLGFVDEAFF TGTGCCAGCAGCTTGGGATTTGTGGATGAAGCTTTCTTT
many 17 TRBJ2-7 . TRBV10-3 CAISTGRYLNSSYEQYF TGTGCCATCAGTACAGGTCGATACCTAAATAGCTCCTACGAGCAGTACTTC
. 16 TRBJ2-1 TRBD2 TRBV5-8 CASSKGTSGIYNEQFF TGTGCCAGCAGCAAAGGGACTAGCGGAATATACAATGAGCAGTTCTTC
few 15 TRBJ2-7 TRBD1 TRBV5-1 CASSLWDRGSYEQYF TGCGCCAGCAGCTTATGGGACAGGGGCAGCTACGAGCAGTACTTC
. 14 TRBJ2-5 TRBD2 TRBV6-2/TRBV6-3 CASLELADQETQYF TGTGCCAGCTTGGAGCTAGCGGACCAAGAGACCCAGTACTTC
many 13 TRBJ1-1 . TRBV3-1 CASSRPMNTEAFF TGTGCCAGCAGCCGGCCCATGAACACTGAAGCTTTCTTT
. 16 TRBJ1-1 . TRBV10-3 CAISESITGRFGEAFF TGTGCCATCAGTGAGTCAATCACCGGGCGTTTCGGTGAAGCTTTCTTT
many 16 TRBJ2-3 . TRBV4-1 CASSRPGWALTDTQYF TGCGCCAGCAGCCGTCCCGGCTGGGCCCTCACAGATACGCAGTATTTT
few 13 TRBJ2-5 TRBD2 TRBV6-2/TRBV6-3 CASTGLARETQYF TGTGCCAGCACCGGACTAGCCCGTGAGACCCAGTACTTC
. 14 TRBJ2-7 TRBD1 TRBV12-3/TRBV12-4 CASTRGQGRYEQYF TGTGCCAGCACTCGGGGACAGGGTCGGTACGAGCAGTACTTC
many 14 TRBJ1-5 . TRBV27 CASSREGGVQPQHF TGTGCCAGCAGCCGGGAGGGGGGCGTTCAGCCCCAGCATTTT
. 13 TRBJ1-6 TRBD1 TRBV7-6 CASSPDRDSPLHF TGTGCCAGCAGTCCGGACAGGGATTCACCCCTCCACTTT
many 14 TRBJ1-1 . TRBV4-3 CASSRQGRNTEAFF TGCGCCAGCAGCCGTCAGGGGAGGAACACTGAAGCTTTCTTT
. 15 TRBJ2-1 TRBD1 TRBV6-5 CASSYWTGDYNEQFF TGTGCCAGCAGTTATTGGACAGGGGATTACAATGAGCAGTTCTTC
. 14 TRBJ2-2 . TRBV7-2 CASSLALAGGELFF TGTGCCAGCAGCTTAGCTTTGGCGGGCGGGGAGCTGTTTTTT
once 14 TRBJ2-7 . TRBV6-5 CASSYSPSRGEQYF TGTGCCAGCAGTTACTCCCCGTCCAGGGGCGAGCAGTACTTC
many 14 TRBJ2-2 . TRBV6-4 CASSEGAETGELFF TGTGCCAGCAGTGAAGGAGCGGAGACCGGGGAGCTGTTTTTT
many 13 TRBJ1-5 TRBD1 TRBV20-1 CGGGRGLDQPQHF TGCGGGGGGGGCAGGGGGCTCGATCAGCCCCAGCATTTT
. 16 TRBJ2-7 . TRBV20-1 CSAPPAATGRSYEQYF TGCAGTGCTCCCCCTGCAGCGACAGGGAGGTCATACGAGCAGTACTTC
. 13 TRBJ1-3 . TRBV28 CASSGGTGNTIYF TGTGCCAGCAGTGGGGGAACTGGAAACACCATATATTTT
. 13 TRBJ2-7 TRBD1 TRBV5-1 CASKGRTGDEQYF TGCGCCAGCAAGGGCAGGACAGGGGACGAGCAGTACTTC
few 16 TRBJ1-3 TRBD1 TRBV7-2 CASSLDRVYSGNTIYF TGTGCCAGCAGCTTGGACAGGGTTTACTCTGGAAACACCATATATTTT
. 16 TRBJ2-3 TRBD2 TRBV7-3 CASSFRSGLDTDTQYF TGTGCCAGCAGCTTCCGCTCGGGACTAGACACAGATACGCAGTATTTT
few 16 TRBJ2-2 TRBD2 TRBV11-2 CASSSLAGQNTGELFF TGTGCCAGCAGCTCACTAGCGGGTCAGAACACCGGGGAGCTGTTTTTT
few 15 TRBJ2-3 . TRBV7-2 CASQQSASPTDTQYF TGTGCCAGCCAACAATCGGCTAGCCCGACAGATACGCAGTATTTT
few 15 TRBJ1-1 . TRBV18 CASSPTFGGNTEAFF TGTGCCAGCTCACCCACGTTCGGGGGGAACACTGAAGCTTTCTTT
few 15 TRBJ2-7 . TRBV7-2 CASSLVGTPSYEQYF TGTGCCAGCAGCTTAGTTGGGACACCCTCCTACGAGCAGTACTTC